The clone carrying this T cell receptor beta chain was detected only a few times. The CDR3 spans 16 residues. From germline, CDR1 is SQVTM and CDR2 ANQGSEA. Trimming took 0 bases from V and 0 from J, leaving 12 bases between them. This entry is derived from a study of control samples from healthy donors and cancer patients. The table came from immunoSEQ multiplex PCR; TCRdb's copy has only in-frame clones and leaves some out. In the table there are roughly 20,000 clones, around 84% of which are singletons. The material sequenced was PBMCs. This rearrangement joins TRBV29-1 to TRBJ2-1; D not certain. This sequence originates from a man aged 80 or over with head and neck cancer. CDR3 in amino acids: CSVEDPGMSSYNEQFF. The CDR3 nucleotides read TGCAGCGTTGAAGATCCTGGGATGAGCTCCTACAATGAGCAGTTCTTC.